The rows below give T cell receptor beta chains drawn from one sample of a study of blood T cell repertoires in COVID-19. TCRdb keeps only in-frame clones here, not all; method: immunoSEQ multiplex PCR. The sample yields fewer than 200,000 clones, roughly 76% seen once. The source material was peripheral blood. All receptors derive from a woman aged 40-49 years with COVID-19, enrolled during active disease. Both conserved end residues are part of each CDR3. The order of the fields is D gene, V gene, clone size, J gene, CDR3 protein, CDR3 DNA. D genes are given only for firm matches. Clone sizes are given selectively: once, few, many, or a class where the clone is expanded.

D: -; V: TRBV6-1; size: -; J: TRBJ1-5; CDR3: CASSEIQDSSNQPQHF; DNA: TGTGCCAGCAGTGAAATTCAAGACAGCTCCAATCAGCCCCAGCATTTT
D: -; V: TRBV2; size: -; J: TRBJ2-1; CDR3: CASSPDINEFF; DNA: TGTGCCAGCTCCCCGGACATAAATGAGTTCTTC
D: -; V: TRBV7-3; size: -; J: TRBJ2-2; CDR3: CASSLSLVPNTGELFF; DNA: TGTGCCAGCAGCTTGTCTCTAGTACCGAACACCGGGGAGCTGTTTTTT
D: -; V: TRBV4-1; size: -; J: TRBJ2-7; CDR3: CASSQVPSQAHYEQYF; DNA: TGCGCCAGCAGCCAAGTCCCCTCACAGGCGCACTACGAGCAGTACTTC
D: TRBD2; V: TRBV4-2; size: -; J: TRBJ2-2; CDR3: CASRLGLAGGTGELFF; DNA: TGTGCCAGCAGACTTGGACTAGCGGGGGGCACCGGGGAGCTGTTTTTT
D: -; V: TRBV12-3/TRBV12-4; size: -; J: TRBJ2-2; CDR3: CASEGETGELFF; DNA: TGTGCCAGCGAAGGAGAGACCGGGGAGCTGTTTTTT
D: -; V: TRBV10-3; size: -; J: TRBJ1-2; CDR3: CAIAGVGSGYGYTF; DNA: TGTGCCATCGCGGGTGTGGGTTCTGGATATGGCTACACCTTC
D: -; V: TRBV7-3; size: -; J: TRBJ2-3; CDR3: CASSPAGAQFDTQYF; DNA: TGTGCCAGCAGCCCGGCGGGGGCCCAATTTGATACGCAGTATTTT
D: TRBD2; V: TRBV2; size: -; J: TRBJ2-1; CDR3: CASQSGRAYEQFF; DNA: TGTGCCAGCCAAAGCGGGAGGGCCTATGAGCAGTTCTTC
D: -; V: TRBV28; size: once; J: TRBJ1-5; CDR3: CASWASINQPQHF; DNA: TGTGCCAGCTGGGCCTCAATAAATCAGCCCCAGCATTTT
D: TRBD2; V: TRBV5-4; size: -; J: TRBJ2-7; CDR3: CASSLASGPYEQYF; DNA: TGTGCCAGCAGCTTAGCTAGCGGACCCTACGAGCAGTACTTC
D: -; V: TRBV28; size: once; J: TRBJ1-1; CDR3: CASSLGALMNTEAFF; DNA: TGTGCCAGCAGTTTAGGAGCCCTCATGAACACTGAAGCTTTCTTT
D: TRBD2; V: TRBV5-4; size: -; J: TRBJ2-1; CDR3: CASTPGAGGRDNEQFF; DNA: TGTGCCAGCACGCCCGGAGCGGGGGGGCGAGATAATGAGCAGTTCTTC
D: TRBD2; V: TRBV5-6; size: -; J: TRBJ2-2; CDR3: CASSRGLAGIKSNTGELFF; DNA: TGTGCCAGCAGCCGGGGACTAGCGGGAATTAAATCAAACACCGGGGAGCTGTTTTTT
D: -; V: TRBV4-2; size: once; J: TRBJ2-1; CDR3: CASSQDLHSPGDEQFF; DNA: TGTGCCAGCAGCCAAGATTTGCACTCCCCTGGTGATGAGCAGTTCTTC